This is a list of T cell receptor beta chains from one sample in a study of cytomegalovirus exposure and HLA in healthy donors. TCRdb's copy holds only in-frame clones and misses some; the assay was immunoSEQ multiplex PCR. The sample consists of 110,000 or so clones, over 65% of them appearing once. Sequencing used PBMCs. The receptors originated from a middle-aged man in good health and CMV-seropositive. CDR3s include the opening cysteine and the closing phenylalanine or tryptophan. Each record gives: CDR3 DNA, CDR3 protein, J gene, V gene, clone size, D gene. D genes are given only for firm matches. Not all rows give a size; the values are once, few, many and, for expanded clones, a class.

CDR3 DNA: TGTGCCAGCAGCCCAGGGGACTATATGAACACCGGGGAGCTGTTTTTT
CDR3 protein: CASSPGDYMNTGELFF
J gene: TRBJ2-2
V gene: TRBV7-9
clone size: .
D gene: .

CDR3 DNA: TGTGCCAGCTCACCACCGAATAGCGGGGCGATCTCTGCGGACACTGAAGCTTTCTTT
CDR3 protein: CASSPPNSGAISADTEAFF
J gene: TRBJ1-1
V gene: TRBV18
clone size: .
D gene: .

CDR3 DNA: TGTGCCAGCAGTCCTACTCCAGGGGGCGGGGACACTGAAGCTTTCTTC
CDR3 protein: CASSPTPGGGDTEAFF
J gene: TRBJ1-1
V gene: TRBV28
clone size: .
D gene: TRBD1

CDR3 DNA: TGTGCCATCAGTGAAACAGGGACTGGAAACACCATATATTTT
CDR3 protein: CAISETGTGNTIYF
J gene: TRBJ1-3
V gene: TRBV10-3
clone size: .
D gene: .

CDR3 DNA: TGTGCCAGCAGCTGGTCGGGGGTGAACTATGGCTACACCTTC
CDR3 protein: CASSWSGVNYGYTF
J gene: TRBJ1-2
V gene: TRBV5-8
clone size: .
D gene: .

CDR3 DNA: TGTGCCAGCAACGGTGGGGCCAACGTCCTGACTTTC
CDR3 protein: CASNGGANVLTF
J gene: TRBJ2-6
V gene: TRBV11-3
clone size: few
D gene: .

CDR3 DNA: TGTGCCAGCAGTGCGAGCGGGAGAAGTAACGAGCAGTACTTC
CDR3 protein: CASSASGRSNEQYF
J gene: TRBJ2-7
V gene: TRBV25-1
clone size: .
D gene: TRBD2

CDR3 DNA: TGTGCCAGTAGATCTTCTGGAAACACCATATATTTT
CDR3 protein: CASRSSGNTIYF
J gene: TRBJ1-3
V gene: TRBV19
clone size: .
D gene: .

CDR3 DNA: TGTGCCAGCAGTACACAGGGTTCTGGCCAACTTACGCAGTATTTT
CDR3 protein: CASSTQGSGQLTQYF
J gene: TRBJ2-3
V gene: TRBV6-5
clone size: few
D gene: .

CDR3 DNA: TGTGCTAGTGGTCAGTGGGAGTTGTACGAGCAGTACTTC
CDR3 protein: CASGQWELYEQYF
J gene: TRBJ2-7
V gene: TRBV12-5
clone size: .
D gene: .

CDR3 DNA: TGTGCCAGCAGCCCTGGCCCTCCATCAACTAATGAAAAACTGTTTTTT
CDR3 protein: CASSPGPPSTNEKLFF
J gene: TRBJ1-4
V gene: TRBV5-4
clone size: .
D gene: .

CDR3 DNA: TGCGCCAGCAGCAACACCTCTGGGGCCAACGTCCTGACTTTC
CDR3 protein: CASSNTSGANVLTF
J gene: TRBJ2-6
V gene: TRBV4-1
clone size: .
D gene: .

CDR3 DNA: TGTGCCAGCAGTGAGGGCAGTTCTCTCTATGGCTACACCTTC
CDR3 protein: CASSEGSSLYGYTF
J gene: TRBJ1-2
V gene: TRBV6-1
clone size: .
D gene: .

CDR3 DNA: TGTGCCAGCAGCTTTGACGGGGAAAAACTGTTTTTT
CDR3 protein: CASSFDGEKLFF
J gene: TRBJ1-4
V gene: TRBV5-4
clone size: .
D gene: .

CDR3 DNA: TGCGCCAGCATAGAAGGGGCATTCAGCACAGATACGCAGTATTTT
CDR3 protein: CASIEGAFSTDTQYF
J gene: TRBJ2-3
V gene: TRBV5-1
clone size: once
D gene: .

CDR3 DNA: TGTGCCAGTAGTCTCCCGACAGGGGGCCACACTGAAGCTTTCTTT
CDR3 protein: CASSLPTGGHTEAFF
J gene: TRBJ1-1
V gene: TRBV19
clone size: .
D gene: TRBD1

CDR3 DNA: TGTGCCAGCAGTGGACACGGCAATCAGCCCCAGCATTTT
CDR3 protein: CASSGHGNQPQHF
J gene: TRBJ1-5
V gene: TRBV6-5
clone size: .
D gene: .

CDR3 DNA: TGTGCCAGTAGTCAGCCAGGGGGGCGCCGGGAGACCCAGTACTTC
CDR3 protein: CASSQPGGRRETQYF
J gene: TRBJ2-5
V gene: TRBV19
clone size: .
D gene: .

CDR3 DNA: TGTGCCAGCCCATCAGACAATGAGCAGTTCTTC
CDR3 protein: CASPSDNEQFF
J gene: TRBJ2-1
V gene: TRBV6-1
clone size: .
D gene: .

CDR3 DNA: TGTGCCAGCAGCTTAGTCGGTCAGGGGGGAGGTGAGACCCAGTACTTC
CDR3 protein: CASSLVGQGGGETQYF
J gene: TRBJ2-5
V gene: TRBV7-8
clone size: .
D gene: .

CDR3 DNA: TGTGCCAGCAGTTCGCGAACAGGTTGGTCGGACACTGAAGCTTTCTTT
CDR3 protein: CASSSRTGWSDTEAFF
J gene: TRBJ1-1
V gene: TRBV6-5
clone size: .
D gene: .

CDR3 DNA: TGTGCCAGCAGCAGGGTCCTGTCCGAAGCTTTCTTT
CDR3 protein: CASSRVLSEAFF
J gene: TRBJ1-1
V gene: TRBV28
clone size: .
D gene: .

CDR3 DNA: TGTGCCAGCAGTTACTCAACAACCGAGCAGTTCTTC
CDR3 protein: CASSYSTTEQFF
J gene: TRBJ2-1
V gene: TRBV6-6
clone size: .
D gene: .

CDR3 DNA: TGTGCCACCAGCTTGAGTGGACAGGGGAGCACTGAAGCTTTCTTT
CDR3 protein: CATSLSGQGSTEAFF
J gene: TRBJ1-1
V gene: TRBV15
clone size: .
D gene: TRBD1

CDR3 DNA: TGTGCCAGCAGTTACTCGGCAAGCCAAGAGACCCAGTACTTC
CDR3 protein: CASSYSASQETQYF
J gene: TRBJ2-5
V gene: TRBV6-5
clone size: .
D gene: .

CDR3 DNA: TGCAGTGCTGGGGCTGGAGAGGGACTCCGCTTC
CDR3 protein: CSAGAGEGLRF
J gene: TRBJ2-7
V gene: TRBV20-1
clone size: .
D gene: .

CDR3 DNA: TGTGCCAGCTCACTTAGCAGGGAACCCGGGGCCAACGTCCTGACTTTC
CDR3 protein: CASSLSREPGANVLTF
J gene: TRBJ2-6
V gene: TRBV18
clone size: .
D gene: .

CDR3 DNA: TGCAGTGCTCTCACAGATACGCAGTATTTT
CDR3 protein: CSALTDTQYF
J gene: TRBJ2-3
V gene: TRBV20-1
clone size: .
D gene: .

CDR3 DNA: TGTGCCAGCAGCCGCTTGGTGGGGAGCTCCTACAATGAGCAGTTCTTC
CDR3 protein: CASSRLVGSSYNEQFF
J gene: TRBJ2-1
V gene: TRBV5-4
clone size: .
D gene: .

CDR3 DNA: TGCGCCAGCAGCTTGGTTCCAGGTTCCTACAATGAGCAGTTCTTC
CDR3 protein: CASSLVPGSYNEQFF
J gene: TRBJ2-1
V gene: TRBV5-1
clone size: .
D gene: .

CDR3 DNA: TGTGCCATCAGTTTGTCGACAGCCTACGAGCAGTACTTC
CDR3 protein: CAISLSTAYEQYF
J gene: TRBJ2-7
V gene: TRBV10-3
clone size: .
D gene: .

CDR3 DNA: TGCGCCAGCAGTTCCAACACGGGACAGGGGAACTATGGCTACACCTTC
CDR3 protein: CASSSNTGQGNYGYTF
J gene: TRBJ1-2
V gene: TRBV5-1
clone size: .
D gene: TRBD1

CDR3 DNA: TGTGCCAGCAGCCAAAGACAGGGTGGGAGTATTCAGTACTTC
CDR3 protein: CASSQRQGGSIQYF
J gene: TRBJ2-4
V gene: TRBV6-5
clone size: .
D gene: TRBD1

CDR3 DNA: TGTGCCAGCAGCTTAGCGGGGGGACAGGGAGAAGATACGCAGTATTTT
CDR3 protein: CASSLAGGQGEDTQYF
J gene: TRBJ2-3
V gene: TRBV11-1
clone size: .
D gene: TRBD1